In its sample, the clone carrying this T cell receptor (beta chain) was seen many times. The data stem from a study of T cells in Graves' hyperthyroidism and ophthalmopathy. Background on the study: Before treatment of any kind, peripheral blood was taken at initial diagnosis.

Individuals with ophthalmopathy presented a Clinical Activity Score of at least 3, a NOSPECS grade of at least 4 and a duration under 3 months. A roughly 10 ml volume of fresh peripheral blood provided the PBMCs. What was amplified from RNA transcripts were TCR beta CDR3 regions. First-round RT-PCR of the TCR CDR3 relied on the HTBI primer set. TCRdb independently ran MiXCR on the multiplex PCR reads; one entry per CDR3 protein. The sample carries roughly 500,000 distinct CDR3 sequences, around 15% recorded once. The length of the CDR3 is 14 residues. J was trimmed by 7 bases and V by 6 bases; bases with no gene match: 6. The germline gives CDR1 SGHVS, CDR2 FQNEAQ.

The sequencing sample was made of blood. This chain connects TRBV7-8 to TRBJ1-5, with 10 nucleotides matching TRBD1. The receptor comes from a woman aged 30 to 39 with Graves' ophthalmopathy. CDR3 nucleotide sequence: TGTGCCAGCAGACCCGGGACAGGGGACCAGCCCCAGCATTTT. Translated, it gives CASRPGTGDQPQHF. The whole variable domain, filled in from reference TRBV7-8 and TRBJ1-5, reads GAGVSQSPRYKVAKRGQDVALRCDPISGHVSLFWYQQALGQGPEFLTYFQNEAQLDKSGLPSDRFFAERPEGSVSTLKIQRTQQEDSAVYLCASRPGTGDQPQHFGDGTRLSIL.